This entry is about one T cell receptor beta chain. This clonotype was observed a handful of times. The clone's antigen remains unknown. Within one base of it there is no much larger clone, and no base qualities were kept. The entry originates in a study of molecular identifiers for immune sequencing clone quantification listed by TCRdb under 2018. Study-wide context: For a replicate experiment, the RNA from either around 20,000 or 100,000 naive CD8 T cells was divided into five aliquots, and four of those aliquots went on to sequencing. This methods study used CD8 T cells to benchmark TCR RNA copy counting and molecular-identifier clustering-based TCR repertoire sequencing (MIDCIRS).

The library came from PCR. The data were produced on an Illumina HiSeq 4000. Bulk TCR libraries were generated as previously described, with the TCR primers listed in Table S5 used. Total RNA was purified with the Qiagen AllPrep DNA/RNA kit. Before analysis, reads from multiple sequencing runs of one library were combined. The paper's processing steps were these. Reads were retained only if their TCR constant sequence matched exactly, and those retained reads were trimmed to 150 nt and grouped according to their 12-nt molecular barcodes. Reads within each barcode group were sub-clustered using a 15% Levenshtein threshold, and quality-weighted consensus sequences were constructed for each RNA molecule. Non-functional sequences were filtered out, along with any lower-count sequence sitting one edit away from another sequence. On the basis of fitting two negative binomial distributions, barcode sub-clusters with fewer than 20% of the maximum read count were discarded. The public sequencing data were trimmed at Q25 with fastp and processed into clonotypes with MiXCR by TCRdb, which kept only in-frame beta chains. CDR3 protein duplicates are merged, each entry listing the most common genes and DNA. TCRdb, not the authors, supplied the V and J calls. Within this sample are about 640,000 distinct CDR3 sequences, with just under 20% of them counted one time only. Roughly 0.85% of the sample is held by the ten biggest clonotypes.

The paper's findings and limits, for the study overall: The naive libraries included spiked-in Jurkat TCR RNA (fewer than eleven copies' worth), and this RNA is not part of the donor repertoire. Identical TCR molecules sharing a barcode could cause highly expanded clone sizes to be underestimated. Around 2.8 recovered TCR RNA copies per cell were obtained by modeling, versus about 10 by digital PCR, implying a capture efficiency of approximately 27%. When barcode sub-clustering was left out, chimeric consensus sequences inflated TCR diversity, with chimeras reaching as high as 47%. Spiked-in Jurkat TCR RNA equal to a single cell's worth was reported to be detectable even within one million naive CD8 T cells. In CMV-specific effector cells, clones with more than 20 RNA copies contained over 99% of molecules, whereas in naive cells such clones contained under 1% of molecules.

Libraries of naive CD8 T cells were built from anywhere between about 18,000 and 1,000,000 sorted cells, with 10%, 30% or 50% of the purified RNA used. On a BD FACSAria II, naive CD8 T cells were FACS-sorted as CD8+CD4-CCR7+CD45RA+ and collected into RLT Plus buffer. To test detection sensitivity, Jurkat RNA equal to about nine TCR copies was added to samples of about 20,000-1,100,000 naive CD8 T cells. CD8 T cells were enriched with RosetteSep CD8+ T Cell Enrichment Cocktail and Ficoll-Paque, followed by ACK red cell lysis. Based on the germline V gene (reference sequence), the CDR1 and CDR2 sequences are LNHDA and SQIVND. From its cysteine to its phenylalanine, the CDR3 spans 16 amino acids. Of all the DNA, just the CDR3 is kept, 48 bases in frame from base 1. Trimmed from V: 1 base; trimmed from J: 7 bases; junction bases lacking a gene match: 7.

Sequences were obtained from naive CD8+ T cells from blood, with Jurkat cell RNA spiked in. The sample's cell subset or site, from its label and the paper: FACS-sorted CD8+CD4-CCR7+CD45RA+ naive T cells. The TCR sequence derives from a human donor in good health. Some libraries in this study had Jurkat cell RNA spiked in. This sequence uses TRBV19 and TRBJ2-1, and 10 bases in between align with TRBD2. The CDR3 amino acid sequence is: CASSIVSAGGPNEQFF. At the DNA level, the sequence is TGTGCCAGTAGTATAGTCTCAGCGGGGGGGCCTAATGAGCAGTTCTTC. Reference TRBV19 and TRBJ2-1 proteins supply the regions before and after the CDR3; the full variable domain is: DGGITQSPKYLFRKEGQNVTLSCEQNLNHDAMYWYRQDPGQGLRLIYYSQIVNDFQKGDIAEGYSVSREKKESFPLTVTSAQKNPTAFYLCASSIVSAGGPNEQFFGPGTRLTVL.